This T cell receptor beta chain was captured in a study of T cell responses to AZD1222 COVID-19 vaccine. The table lists this clone with a count of one. Its antigen is not known. This CDR3 comprises 17 residues. Germline CDR1 reads LGHNA; CDR2 reads YNFKEQ. Germline trimming cut 2 bases from V and 4 bases from J; bases unmatched to any gene: 11. Assay used: immunoSEQ multiplex PCR; TCRdb lists only in-frame clones, some missing. The sample yields about 180,000 clones, around 88% seen once. Points from the study as a whole: There were vaccine-associated CD4 TCRs across spike, dominant at 160-218 and 743-854. Donors skewed white British and female; clonal diversity was possibly underestimated. Increased Spike-specific TCR breadth and depth were observed after two AZD1222 doses.

The TCR was taken from an adult in good health. The sequences come from peripheral blood, collected on day 0 of AZD1222 vaccination. The chain links TRBV4-2 to TRBJ1-5, with TRBD1 identical over 7 bases. In DNA form, the CDR3 reads TGTGCCAGCAGCCAACTTAACAGGGGTGGAATTAATCAGCCCCAGCATTTT. It translates to CASSQLNRGGINQPQHF.